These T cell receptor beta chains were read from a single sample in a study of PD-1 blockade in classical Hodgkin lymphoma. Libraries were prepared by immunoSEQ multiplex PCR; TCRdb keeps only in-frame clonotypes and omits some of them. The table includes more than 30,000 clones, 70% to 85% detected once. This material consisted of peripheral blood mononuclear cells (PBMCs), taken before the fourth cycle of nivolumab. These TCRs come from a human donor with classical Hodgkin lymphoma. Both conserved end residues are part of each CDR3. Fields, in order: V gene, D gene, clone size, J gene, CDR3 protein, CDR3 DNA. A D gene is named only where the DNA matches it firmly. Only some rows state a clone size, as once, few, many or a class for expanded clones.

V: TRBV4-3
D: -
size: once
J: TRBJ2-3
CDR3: CASEEQKYTDTQYF
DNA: TGCGCCTCAGAGGAGCAGAAATACACAGATACGCAGTATTTT

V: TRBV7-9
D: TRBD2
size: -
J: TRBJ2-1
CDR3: CASTLGGSEQFF
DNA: TGTGCCAGCACCCTGGGGGGGTCTGAGCAGTTCTTC

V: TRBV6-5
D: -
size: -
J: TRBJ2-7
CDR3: CASSNSGGNYEQYF
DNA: TGTGCCAGCAGTAACTCTGGGGGCAACTACGAGCAGTACTTC

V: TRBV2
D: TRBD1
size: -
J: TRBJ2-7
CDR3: CASREPGQGAREQYF
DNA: TGTGCCAGCAGGGAACCGGGACAGGGGGCCCGCGAGCAGTACTTC

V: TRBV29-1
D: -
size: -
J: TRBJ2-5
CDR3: CSVRQVETQYF
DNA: TGCAGCGTCCGACAGGTTGAGACCCAGTACTTC

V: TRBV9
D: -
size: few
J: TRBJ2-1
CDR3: CASSVSGSPGNEQFF
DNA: TGTGCCAGCAGCGTTTCAGGGTCCCCAGGCAATGAGCAGTTCTTC

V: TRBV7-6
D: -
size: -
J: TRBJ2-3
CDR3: CASRLSLGTDTQYF
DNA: TGTGCCAGCAGACTTTCCCTCGGCACAGATACGCAGTATTTT

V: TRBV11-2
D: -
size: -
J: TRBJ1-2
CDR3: CASSFGPSSYGYTF
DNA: TGTGCCAGCAGCTTTGGCCCCTCATCCTATGGCTACACCTTC

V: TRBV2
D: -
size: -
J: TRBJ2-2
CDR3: CASSEEGGNLAGELFF
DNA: TGTGCCAGCAGTGAAGAGGGGGGGAATCTGGCCGGGGAGCTGTTTTTT

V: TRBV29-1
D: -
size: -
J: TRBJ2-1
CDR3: CSVDRNEQFF
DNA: TGCAGCGTTGACAGGAATGAGCAGTTCTTC

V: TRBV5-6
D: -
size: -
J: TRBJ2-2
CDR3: CASSLTGVGPHTGELFF
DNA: TGTGCCAGCAGCTTAACGGGGGTTGGACCTCACACCGGGGAGCTGTTTTTT

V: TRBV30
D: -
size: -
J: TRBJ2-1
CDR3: CAWSRFGGATEQFF
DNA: TGTGCCTGGAGTCGCTTTGGGGGGGCGACGGAGCAGTTCTTC

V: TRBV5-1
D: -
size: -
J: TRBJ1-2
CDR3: CASSPSVGMNYGYTF
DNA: TGCGCCAGCAGCCCGTCGGTGGGGATGAACTATGGCTACACCTTC

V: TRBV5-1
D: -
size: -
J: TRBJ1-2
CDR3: CASSPARGVYGYTF
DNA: TGCGCCAGCAGCCCAGCTCGGGGGGTCTATGGCTACACCTTC

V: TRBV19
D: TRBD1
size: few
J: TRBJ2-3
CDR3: CASSPRGTGSTDTQYF
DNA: TGTGCCAGTAGTCCCCGAGGGACAGGGAGCACAGATACGCAGTATTTT

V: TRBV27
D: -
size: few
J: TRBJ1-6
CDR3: CASSTQWRDGKTPLHF
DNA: TGTGCCAGCAGTACCCAGTGGAGGGACGGTAAGACACCCCTCCACTTT

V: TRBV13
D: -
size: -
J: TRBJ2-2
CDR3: CASSLSAGELFF
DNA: TGTGCCAGCAGCTTATCCGCCGGGGAGCTGTTTTTT

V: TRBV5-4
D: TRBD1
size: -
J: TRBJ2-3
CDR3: CASSKPRQGSTDTQYF
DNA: TGTGCCAGCAGCAAACCAAGACAGGGCAGCACAGATACGCAGTATTTT

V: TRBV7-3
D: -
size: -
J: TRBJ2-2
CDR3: CASSATRNTGELFF
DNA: TGTGCCAGCAGCGCTACTAGAAACACCGGGGAGCTGTTTTTT

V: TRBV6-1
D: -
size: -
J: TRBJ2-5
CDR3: CASSGGQLFLQETQYF
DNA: TGTGCCAGCAGTGGCGGACAGCTCTTCTTACAAGAGACCCAGTACTTC

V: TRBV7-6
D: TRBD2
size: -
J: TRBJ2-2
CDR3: CASSPAYPGTSGGGSSGELFF
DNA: TGTGCCAGCAGCCCCGCTTACCCCGGGACTAGCGGGGGTGGTAGTTCCGGGGAGCTGTTTTTT

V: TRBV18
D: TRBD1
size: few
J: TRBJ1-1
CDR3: CASSPRGTGDGAFF
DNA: TGTGCCAGCTCACCAAGGGGGACAGGCGATGGAGCTTTCTTT

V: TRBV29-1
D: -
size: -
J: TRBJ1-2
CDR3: CSVLYIYGYTF
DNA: TGCAGCGTTTTGTATATCTATGGCTACACCTTC

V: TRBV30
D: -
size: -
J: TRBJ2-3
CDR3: CAWSAGSTDTQYF
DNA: TGTGCCTGGAGTGCTGGTTCTACAGATACGCAGTATTTT

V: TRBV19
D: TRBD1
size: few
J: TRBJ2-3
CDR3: CATHRQGSDTQYF
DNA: TGTGCCACCCACAGACAGGGGTCAGATACGCAGTATTTT

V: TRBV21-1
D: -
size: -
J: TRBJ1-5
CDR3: CASSILPLTGGYQPQHF
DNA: TGTGCCAGCAGCATTCTACCATTGACAGGGGGCTATCAGCCCCAGCATTTT

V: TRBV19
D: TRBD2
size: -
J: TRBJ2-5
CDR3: CASSPSGGSFSGTQYF
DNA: TGTGCCAGTAGTCCAAGCGGGGGCTCTTTCTCGGGGACCCAGTACTTC

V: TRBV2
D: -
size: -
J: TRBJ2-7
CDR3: CASQVGAGYEQYF
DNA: TGTGCCTCCCAAGTCGGGGCAGGCTACGAGCAGTACTTC

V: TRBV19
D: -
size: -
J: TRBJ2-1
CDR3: CASSIDPLGRGSNEQFF
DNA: TGTGCCAGTAGTATAGACCCCCTAGGACGGGGGTCCAATGAGCAGTTCTTC

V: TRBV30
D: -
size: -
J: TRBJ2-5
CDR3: CAWTRGHQETQYF
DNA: TGTGCCTGGACCCGGGGACACCAAGAGACCCAGTACTTC

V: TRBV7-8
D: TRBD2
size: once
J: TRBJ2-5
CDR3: CASSKRGTSGQTQYF
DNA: TGTGCCAGCAGCAAAAGAGGGACTAGCGGTCAGACCCAGTACTTC

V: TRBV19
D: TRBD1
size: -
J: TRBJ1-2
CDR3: CASIRRTGSYGYTF
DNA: TGTGCCAGTATCCGTAGGACAGGGAGCTATGGCTACACCTTC

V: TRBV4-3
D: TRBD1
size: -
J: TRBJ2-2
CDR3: CASSRNRQGAGELFF
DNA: TGCGCCAGCAGCCGGAACAGACAGGGGGCCGGGGAGCTGTTTTTT

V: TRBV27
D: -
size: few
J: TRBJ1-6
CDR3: CASSFRTVNSPLHF
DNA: TGTGCCAGCAGTTTCAGGACAGTCAATTCACCCCTCCACTTT

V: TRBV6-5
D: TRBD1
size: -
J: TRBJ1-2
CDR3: CASSSPGQGDYGYTF
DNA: TGTGCCAGCAGTTCACCGGGACAGGGGGACTATGGCTACACCTTC

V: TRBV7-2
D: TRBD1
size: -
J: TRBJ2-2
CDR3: CASSWTGDSGELFF
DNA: TGTGCCAGCAGCTGGACAGGGGACTCCGGGGAGCTGTTTTTT